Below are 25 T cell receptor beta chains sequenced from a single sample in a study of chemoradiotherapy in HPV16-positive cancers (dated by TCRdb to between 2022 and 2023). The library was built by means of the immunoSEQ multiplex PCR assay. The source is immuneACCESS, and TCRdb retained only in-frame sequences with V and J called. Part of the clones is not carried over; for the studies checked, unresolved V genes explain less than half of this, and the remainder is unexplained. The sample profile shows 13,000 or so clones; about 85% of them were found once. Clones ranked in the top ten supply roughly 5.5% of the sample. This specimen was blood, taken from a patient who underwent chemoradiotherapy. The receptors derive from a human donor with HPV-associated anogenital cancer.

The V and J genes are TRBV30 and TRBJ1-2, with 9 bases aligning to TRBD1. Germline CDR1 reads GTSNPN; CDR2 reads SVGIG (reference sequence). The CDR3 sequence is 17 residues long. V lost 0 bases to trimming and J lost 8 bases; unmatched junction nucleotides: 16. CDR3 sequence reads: CAWSVLSGTGNKGGYTF. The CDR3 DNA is TGTGCCTGGAGTGTACTGTCGGGGACAGGGAATAAGGGAGGCTACACCTTC. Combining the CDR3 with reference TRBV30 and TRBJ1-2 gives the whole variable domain SQTIHQWPATLVQPVGSPLSLECTVEGTSNPNLYWYRQAAGRGLQLLFYSVGIGQISSEVPQNLSASRPQDRQFILSSKKLLLSDSGFYLCAWSVLSGTGNKGGYTFGSGTRLTVV.

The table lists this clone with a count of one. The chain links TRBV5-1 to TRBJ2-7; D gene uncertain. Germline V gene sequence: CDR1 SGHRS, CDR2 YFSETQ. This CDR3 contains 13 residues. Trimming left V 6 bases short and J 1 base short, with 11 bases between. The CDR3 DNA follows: TGCGCCAGCACGAGCTTGGAATCCTACGAGCAGTACTTC. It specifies CASTSLESYEQYF.

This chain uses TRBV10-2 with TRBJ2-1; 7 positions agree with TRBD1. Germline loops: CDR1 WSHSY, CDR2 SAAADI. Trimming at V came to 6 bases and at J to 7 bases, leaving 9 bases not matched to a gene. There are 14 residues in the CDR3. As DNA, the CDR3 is TGCGCCAGCAGCCGGACAGGTCGAGTGAATGAGCAGTTCTTC. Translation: CASSRTGRVNEQFF.

The CDR3 loop is CASRRTSGGAGYNEQFF. The CDR3 coding sequence is TGTGCCAGCAGGCGGACTAGCGGGGGGGCGGGGTACAATGAGCAGTTCTTC. This rearrangement joins TRBV27 to TRBJ2-1; 15 bases agree with TRBD2. Germline V gives CDR1 MNHEY, CDR2 SMNVEV (reference sequence). Unmatched junction bases numbered 7, after V lost 6 bases and J lost 4 bases. The CDR3 sequence is 17 residues long.

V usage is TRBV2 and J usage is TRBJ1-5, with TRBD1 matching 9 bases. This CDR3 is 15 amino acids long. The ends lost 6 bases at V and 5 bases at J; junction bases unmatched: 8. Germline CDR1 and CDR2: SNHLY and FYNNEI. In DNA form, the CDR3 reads TGTGCCAGCAGCGCAACAGGGGGCGACGATCAGCCCCAGCATTTT. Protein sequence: CASSATGGDDQPQHF.

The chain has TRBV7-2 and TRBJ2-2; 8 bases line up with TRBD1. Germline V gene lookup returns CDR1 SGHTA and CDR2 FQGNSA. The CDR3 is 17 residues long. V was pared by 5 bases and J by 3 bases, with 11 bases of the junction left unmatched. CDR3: CASSPTSDRVDTGELFF. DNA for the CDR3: TGTGCCAGCAGCCCCACGTCGGACAGGGTCGACACCGGGGAGCTGTTTTTT.

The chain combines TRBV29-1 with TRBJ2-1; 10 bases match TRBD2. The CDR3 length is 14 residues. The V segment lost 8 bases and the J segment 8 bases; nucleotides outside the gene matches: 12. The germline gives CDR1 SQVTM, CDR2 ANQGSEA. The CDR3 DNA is TGCAGCACCCGGTCCGGGACTAGCGTCCATGAGCAGTTCTTC. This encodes CSTRSGTSVHEQFF.

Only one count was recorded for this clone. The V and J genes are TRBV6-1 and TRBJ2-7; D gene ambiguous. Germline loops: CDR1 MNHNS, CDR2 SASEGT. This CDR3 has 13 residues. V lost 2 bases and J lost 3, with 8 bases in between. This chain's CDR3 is CASSENHSYEQYV. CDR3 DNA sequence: TGTGCCAGCAGTGAAAATCACAGCTACGAGCAGTACGTC.

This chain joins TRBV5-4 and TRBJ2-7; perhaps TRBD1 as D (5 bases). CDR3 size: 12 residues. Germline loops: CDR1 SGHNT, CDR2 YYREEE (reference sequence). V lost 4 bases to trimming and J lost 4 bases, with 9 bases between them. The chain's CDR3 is CASSQGSYEQYF. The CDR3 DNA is TGTGCCAGCAGCCAGGGTTCGTACGAGCAGTACTTC.

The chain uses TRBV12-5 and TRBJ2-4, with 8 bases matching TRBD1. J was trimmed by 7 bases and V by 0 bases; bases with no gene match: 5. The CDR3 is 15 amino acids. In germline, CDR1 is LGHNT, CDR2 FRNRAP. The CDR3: CASGLVLGQGNIQYF. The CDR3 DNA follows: TGTGCTAGTGGTTTGGTGCTTGGACAGGGTAACATTCAGTACTTC.

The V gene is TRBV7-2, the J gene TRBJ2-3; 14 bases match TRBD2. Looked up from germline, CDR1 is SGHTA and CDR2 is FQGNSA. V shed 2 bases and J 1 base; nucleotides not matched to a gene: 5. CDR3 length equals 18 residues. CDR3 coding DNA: TGTGCCAGCAGCTTACGACTAGCGGGGGGGCCCCGCACAGATACGCAGTATTTT. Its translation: CASSLRLAGGPRTDTQYF.

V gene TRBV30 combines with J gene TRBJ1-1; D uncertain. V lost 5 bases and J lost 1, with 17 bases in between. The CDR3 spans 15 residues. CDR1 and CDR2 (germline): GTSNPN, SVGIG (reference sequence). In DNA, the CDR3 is TGTGCCTGGTCGCCCTTTGGGTCTCAGAACACTGAAGCTTTCTTT. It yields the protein CAWSPFGSQNTEAFF.

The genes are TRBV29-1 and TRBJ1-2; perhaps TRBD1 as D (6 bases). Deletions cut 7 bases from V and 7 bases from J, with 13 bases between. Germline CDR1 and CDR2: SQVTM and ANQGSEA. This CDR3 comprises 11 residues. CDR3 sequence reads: CSDGTGFGYTF. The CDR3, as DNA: TGCAGCGACGGTACAGGGTTTGGCTACACCTTC.

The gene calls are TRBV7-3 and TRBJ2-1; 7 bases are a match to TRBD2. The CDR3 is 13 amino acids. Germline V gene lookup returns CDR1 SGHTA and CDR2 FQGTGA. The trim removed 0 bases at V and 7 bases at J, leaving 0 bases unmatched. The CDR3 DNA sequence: TGTGCCAGCAGCTTAACAGCGGGGAATGAGCAGTTCTTC. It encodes CASSLTAGNEQFF.

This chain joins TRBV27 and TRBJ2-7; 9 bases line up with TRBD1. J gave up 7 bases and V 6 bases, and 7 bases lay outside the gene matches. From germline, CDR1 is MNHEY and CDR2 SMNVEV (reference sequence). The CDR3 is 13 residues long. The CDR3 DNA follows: TGTGCCAGCAGGAGGACAGGGGCAGGTGAGCAGTACTTC. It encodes CASRRTGAGEQYF.

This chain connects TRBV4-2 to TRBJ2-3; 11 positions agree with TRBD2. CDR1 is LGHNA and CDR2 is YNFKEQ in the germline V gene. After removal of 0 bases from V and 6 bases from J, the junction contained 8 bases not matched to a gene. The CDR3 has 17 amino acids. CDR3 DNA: TGTGCCAGCAGCCAAGAAGGGAGTAGCGGGGGGGCGGATACGCAGTATTTT. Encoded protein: CASSQEGSSGGADTQYF.

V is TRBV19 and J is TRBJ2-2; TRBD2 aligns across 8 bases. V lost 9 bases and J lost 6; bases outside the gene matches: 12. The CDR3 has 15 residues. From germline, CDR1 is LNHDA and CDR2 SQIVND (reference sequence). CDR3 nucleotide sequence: TGTGCCAGCAAAGGCGGGGGGCGGCGGTCCGGGGAGCTGTTTTTT. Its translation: CASKGGGRRSGELFF.

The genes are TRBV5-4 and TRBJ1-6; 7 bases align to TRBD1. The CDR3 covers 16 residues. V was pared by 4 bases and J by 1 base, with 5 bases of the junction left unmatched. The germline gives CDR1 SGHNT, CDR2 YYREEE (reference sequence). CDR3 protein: CASSQTGVSYNSPLHF. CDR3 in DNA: TGTGCCAGCAGCCAAACAGGGGTATCCTATAATTCACCCCTCCACTTT.

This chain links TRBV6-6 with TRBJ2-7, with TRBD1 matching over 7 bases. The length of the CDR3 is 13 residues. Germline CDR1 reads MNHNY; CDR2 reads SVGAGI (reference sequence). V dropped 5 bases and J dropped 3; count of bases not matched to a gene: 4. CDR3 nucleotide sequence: TGTGCCAGCAGTATCGCAGGGGGCTACGAGCAGTACTTC. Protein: CASSIAGGYEQYF.

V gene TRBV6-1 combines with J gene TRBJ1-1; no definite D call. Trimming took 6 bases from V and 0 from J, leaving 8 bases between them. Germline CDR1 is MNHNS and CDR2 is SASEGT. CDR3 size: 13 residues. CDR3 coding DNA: TGTGCCAGCAGGGACCAAATGAACACTGAAGCTTTCTTT. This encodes CASRDQMNTEAFF.

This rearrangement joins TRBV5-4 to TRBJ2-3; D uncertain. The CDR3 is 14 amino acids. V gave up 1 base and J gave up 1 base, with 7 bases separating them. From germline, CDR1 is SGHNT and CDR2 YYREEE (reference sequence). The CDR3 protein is CASSLTAGTDTQYF. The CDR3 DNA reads TGTGCCAGCAGCTTGACCGCGGGCACAGATACGCAGTATTTT.

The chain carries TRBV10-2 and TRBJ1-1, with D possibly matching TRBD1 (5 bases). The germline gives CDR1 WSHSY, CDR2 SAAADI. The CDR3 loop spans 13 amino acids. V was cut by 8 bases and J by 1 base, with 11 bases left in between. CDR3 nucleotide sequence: TGCGCCAGCCGGCGGACACCGAACACTGAAGCTTTCTTT. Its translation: CASRRTPNTEAFF.

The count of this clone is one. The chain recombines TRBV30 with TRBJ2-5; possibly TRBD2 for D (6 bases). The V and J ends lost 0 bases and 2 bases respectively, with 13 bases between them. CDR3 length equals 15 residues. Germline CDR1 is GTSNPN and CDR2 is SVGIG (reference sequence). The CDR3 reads CAWSVRTTLQETQYF. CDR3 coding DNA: TGTGCCTGGAGTGTAAGGACTACTCTTCAAGAGACCCAGTACTTC.

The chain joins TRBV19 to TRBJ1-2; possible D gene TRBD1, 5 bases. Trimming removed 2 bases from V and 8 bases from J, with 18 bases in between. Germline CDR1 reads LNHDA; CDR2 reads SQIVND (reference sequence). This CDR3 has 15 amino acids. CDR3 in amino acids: CASSIRVRGSSGYTF. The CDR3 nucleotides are TGTGCCAGTAGTATAAGGGTCCGGGGCAGCTCGGGCTACACCTTC. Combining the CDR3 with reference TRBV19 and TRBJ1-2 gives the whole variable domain DGGITQSPKYLFRKEGQNVTLSCEQNLNHDAMYWYRQDPGQGLRLIYYSQIVNDFQKGDIAEGYSVSREKKESFPLTVTSAQKNPTAFYLCASSIRVRGSSGYTFGSGTRLTVV.

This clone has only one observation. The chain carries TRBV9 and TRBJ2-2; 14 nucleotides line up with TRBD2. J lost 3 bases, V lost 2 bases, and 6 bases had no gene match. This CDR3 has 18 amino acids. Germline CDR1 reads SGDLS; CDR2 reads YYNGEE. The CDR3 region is CASSVTSGGAWDTGELFF. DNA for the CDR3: TGTGCCAGCAGCGTGACTAGCGGGGGGGCATGGGACACCGGGGAGCTGTTTTTT.